This T cell receptor beta chain was captured by sequencing in a study of Tregs in tolerant kidney transplant recipients. This clone was found once. This CDR3 is 16 amino acids long. CDR1 is SSHAT and CDR2 is FNYEAQ in the germline V gene (reference sequence). Germline trimming cut 2 bases from V and 2 bases from J; bases unmatched to any gene: 1. Produced via immunoSEQ multiplex PCR; TCRdb's table is partial and in-frame only. The repertoire consists of 81,000 or so clones, with 75% to 95% occurring once and the leading ten covering 1.6%. Recipients received nonmyeloablative bone marrow transplants from related graft donors, with transient mixed chimerism. Unstimulated regulatory T cells (CD4+CD25+CD127-), CD4+CD25- non-regulatory cells, CD4 and CD8 cells were FACS-sorted from thawed PBMCs.

V usage is TRBV7-7 and J usage is TRBJ2-2; 11 nucleotides match TRBD2. The source material was CD4+ T cells from blood (PBMCs), sampled 24 months after the transplant. This TCR was recovered from a human patient who received a combined kidney and bone marrow transplant. Some of the T cells may derive from the graft donor. The CDR3 coding sequence is TGTGCCAGCAGCTTACTAGCGGGGGGAAACACCGGGGAGCTGTTTTTT. It encodes CASSLLAGGNTGELFF.